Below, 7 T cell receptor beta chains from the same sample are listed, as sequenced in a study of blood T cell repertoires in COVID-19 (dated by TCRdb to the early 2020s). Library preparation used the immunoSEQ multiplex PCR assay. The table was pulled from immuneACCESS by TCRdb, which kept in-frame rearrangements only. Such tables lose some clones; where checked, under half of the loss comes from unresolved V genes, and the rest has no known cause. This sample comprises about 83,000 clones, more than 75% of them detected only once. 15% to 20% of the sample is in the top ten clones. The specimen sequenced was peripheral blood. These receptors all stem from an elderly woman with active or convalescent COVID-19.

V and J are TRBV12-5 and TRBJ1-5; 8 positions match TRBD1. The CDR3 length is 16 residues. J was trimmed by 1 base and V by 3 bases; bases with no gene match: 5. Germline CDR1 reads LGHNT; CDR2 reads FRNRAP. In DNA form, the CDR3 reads TGTGCTAGTGGTTTCAGGGGGCGAACCAGCAATCAGCCCCAGCATTTT. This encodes CASGFRGRTSNQPQHF.

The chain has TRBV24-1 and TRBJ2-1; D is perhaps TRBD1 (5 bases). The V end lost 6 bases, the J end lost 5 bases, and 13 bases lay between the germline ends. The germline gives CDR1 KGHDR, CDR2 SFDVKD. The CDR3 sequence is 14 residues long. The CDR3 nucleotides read TGTGCCACCAGTCAGGGTTTACTCAACAATGAGCAGTTCTTC. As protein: CATSQGLLNNEQFF.

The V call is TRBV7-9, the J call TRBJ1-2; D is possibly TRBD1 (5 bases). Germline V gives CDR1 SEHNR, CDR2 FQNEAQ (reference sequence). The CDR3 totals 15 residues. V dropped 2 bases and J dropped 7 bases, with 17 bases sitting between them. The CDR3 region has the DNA TGTGCCAGCAGCTTAAGCGACTCAGGGATTGGTGGCTACACCTTC. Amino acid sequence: CASSLSDSGIGGYTF. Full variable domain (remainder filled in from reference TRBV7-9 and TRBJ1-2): DTGVSQNPRHKITKRGQNVTFRCDPISEHNRLYWYRQTLGQGPEFLTYFQNEAQLEKSRLLSDRFSAERPKGSFSTLEIQRTEQGDSAMYLCASSLSDSGIGGYTFGSGTRLTVV.

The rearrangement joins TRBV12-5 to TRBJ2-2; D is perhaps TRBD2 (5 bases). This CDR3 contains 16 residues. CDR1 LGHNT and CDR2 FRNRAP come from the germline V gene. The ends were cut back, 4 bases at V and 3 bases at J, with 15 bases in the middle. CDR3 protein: CASGSTRGRDTGELFF. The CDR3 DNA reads TGTGCTAGTGGTTCGACTCGGGGAAGGGACACCGGGGAGCTGTTTTTT.

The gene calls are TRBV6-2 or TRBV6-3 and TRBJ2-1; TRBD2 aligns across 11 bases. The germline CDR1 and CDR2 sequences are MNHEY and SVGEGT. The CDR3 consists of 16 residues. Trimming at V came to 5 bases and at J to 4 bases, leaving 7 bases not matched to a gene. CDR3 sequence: CASSHLLAGGYNEQFF. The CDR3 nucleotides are TGTGCCAGCAGTCACCTCCTAGCGGGGGGATACAATGAGCAGTTCTTC.

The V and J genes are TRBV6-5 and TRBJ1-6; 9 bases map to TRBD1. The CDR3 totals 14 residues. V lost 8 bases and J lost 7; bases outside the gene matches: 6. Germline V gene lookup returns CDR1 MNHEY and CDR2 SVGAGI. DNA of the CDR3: TGTGCCAGCGGCCGGGACAGGGTCAATTCACCCCTCCACTTT. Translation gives CASGRDRVNSPLHF.

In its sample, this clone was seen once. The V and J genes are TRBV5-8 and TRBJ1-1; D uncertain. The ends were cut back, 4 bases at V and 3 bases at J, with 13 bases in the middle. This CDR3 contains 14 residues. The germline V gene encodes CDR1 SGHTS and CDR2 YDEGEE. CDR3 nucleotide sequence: TGTGCCAGCAGCCGGGCGGGGTTTGACACTGAAGCTTTCTTT. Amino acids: CASSRAGFDTEAFF.